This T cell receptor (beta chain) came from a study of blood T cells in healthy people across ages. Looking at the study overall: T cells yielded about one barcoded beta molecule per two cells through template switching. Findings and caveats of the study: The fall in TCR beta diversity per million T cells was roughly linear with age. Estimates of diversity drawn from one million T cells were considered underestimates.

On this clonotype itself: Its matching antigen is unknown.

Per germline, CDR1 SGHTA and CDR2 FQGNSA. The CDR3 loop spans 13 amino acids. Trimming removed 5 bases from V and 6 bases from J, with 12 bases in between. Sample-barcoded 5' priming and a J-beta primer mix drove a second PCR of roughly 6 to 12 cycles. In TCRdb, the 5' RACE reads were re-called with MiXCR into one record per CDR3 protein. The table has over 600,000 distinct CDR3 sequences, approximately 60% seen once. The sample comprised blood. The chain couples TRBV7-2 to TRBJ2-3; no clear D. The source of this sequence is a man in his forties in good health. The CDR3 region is CASSPDAQDTQYF. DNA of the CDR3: TGTGCCAGCAGCCCGGACGCCCAGGATACGCAGTATTTT.